These T cell receptor beta chains were read from a single sample in a study of CD8 T cells in ankylosing spondylitis. TCRdb fed the 5' RACE reads into MiXCR, producing one record per CDR3 protein. The sample consists of about 39,000 distinct CDR3 sequences, roughly 3% of them appearing once. Source material: blood, either unsorted or a sorted T cell fraction (not recorded which). These receptors all stem from a male donor with ankylosing spondylitis or in good health (not recorded which). The CDR3 runs from the conserved cysteine through the conserved F or W. Each record gives: CDR3 DNA, CDR3 protein, V gene, J gene, D gene, clone size. The D gene is left open where the match is weak. Clone sizes are shown as how often the clone was seen (once, few, many) or a class if it is expanded.

CDR3 DNA: TGTGCCAGCAGCCTGAGCGGGAGGGAAAACATTCAGTACTTC
CDR3 protein: CASSLSGRENIQYF
V gene: TRBV9
J gene: TRBJ2-4
D gene: TRBD2
clone size: many

CDR3 DNA: TGTGCCAGCAGCGTAGGCCAGGGGGAGACCCAGTACTTC
CDR3 protein: CASSVGQGETQYF
V gene: TRBV9
J gene: TRBJ2-5
D gene: -
clone size: many

CDR3 DNA: TGTGCCAGCAGCGTAGGGGCGATAAATGAGCAGTTCTTC
CDR3 protein: CASSVGAINEQFF
V gene: TRBV9
J gene: TRBJ2-1
D gene: -
clone size: many

CDR3 DNA: TGTGCCAGCAGCGTAGTGATGAATGAGCAGTTCTTC
CDR3 protein: CASSVVMNEQFF
V gene: TRBV9
J gene: TRBJ2-1
D gene: -
clone size: many

CDR3 DNA: TGTGCCAGCAGCGTATATACCCCGGGGGGGGGTCGGGACGCCTACAATGAGCAGTTCTTC
CDR3 protein: CASSVYTPGGGRDAYNEQFF
V gene: TRBV9
J gene: TRBJ2-1
D gene: TRBD2
clone size: many

CDR3 DNA: TGTGCCAGCAGACACACGAACACCGGGGAGCTGTTTTTT
CDR3 protein: CASRHTNTGELFF
V gene: TRBV9
J gene: TRBJ2-2
D gene: -
clone size: many

CDR3 DNA: TGTGCCAGCAGCGCTCATGGGACAGGGGGCAGTTCACCCCTCCACTTT
CDR3 protein: CASSAHGTGGSSPLHF
V gene: TRBV9
J gene: TRBJ1-6
D gene: TRBD1
clone size: many

CDR3 DNA: TGTGCCAGCAGCGTAGCGGGAGTCGGCTACAATGAGCAGTTCTTC
CDR3 protein: CASSVAGVGYNEQFF
V gene: TRBV9
J gene: TRBJ2-1
D gene: -
clone size: medium-sized

CDR3 DNA: TGTGCCAGCAGCGAAAACCGGCGGCTTGGGACAGATACGCAGTATTTT
CDR3 protein: CASSENRRLGTDTQYF
V gene: TRBV9
J gene: TRBJ2-3
D gene: -
clone size: many

CDR3 DNA: TGTGCCAGCAGCGGCGTCTCAGGGGTTACTGAAGCTTTCTTT
CDR3 protein: CASSGVSGVTEAFF
V gene: TRBV9
J gene: TRBJ1-1
D gene: -
clone size: many